The 21 T cell receptor beta chains given below trace back to one sample, sequenced in a study of T-cell memory formation after mild COVID-19. TCRdb recomputed calls from the 5' RACE reads with MiXCR, one row per CDR3 protein. Counted here are a few hundred thousand distinct CDR3 sequences, around 15% occurring once; the ten biggest clones make up 21%. Material: PBMCs or a T cell subset sorted from them (not recorded which). These receptors all stem from a man aged 18 to 30 who had mild COVID-19 (a few samples of this study predate the infection). Cell type and time point are not known.

The chain is built from TRBV5-1 and TRBJ2-1; 8 bases agree with TRBD2. The CDR3 runs to 15 residues. Germline V gene data show CDR1 as SGHRS and CDR2 as YFSETQ. The V and J ends lost 6 bases and 0 bases, in that order; junction bases with no gene match: 5. The CDR3 DNA is TGCGCCAGCACAGAGAGCGGGGGCTCCTACAATGAGCAGTTCTTC. This codes for CASTESGGSYNEQFF.

This clonotype was seen ten or more times. J is TRBJ2-7 and V is TRBV29-1; no firm D call. The V end was cut by 1 base, the J end by 2 bases, with 15 bases between. This CDR3 has 15 amino acids. Germline-derived CDR1 and CDR2 are SQVTM and ANQGSEA. This CDR3 is CSVEVGGSGTYEQYF. The CDR3 coding sequence is TGCAGCGTTGAAGTAGGTGGGTCAGGTACCTACGAGCAGTACTTC.

This clonotype was seen only a few times. The chain couples TRBV29-1 to TRBJ2-5; 8 bases are shared with TRBD2. The germline V gene has CDR1 SQVTM and CDR2 ANQGSEA. Trimming took 3 bases from V and 5 from J; bases not matched to a gene: 5. The CDR3 sequence is 13 residues long. This CDR3 is CSVDRTGGETQYF. The CDR3 DNA is TGCAGCGTTGATCGGACGGGGGGGGAGACCCAGTACTTC.

The chain carries TRBV4-1 and TRBJ1-1; possibly TRBD1 for D (6 bases). With 6 bases removed from V and 4 bases from J, the gap between germline ends came to 18 bases. The length of the CDR3 is 15 residues. Germline V lookup: CDR1 MGHRA, CDR2 YSYEKL. The CDR3 sequence is CASSHVSGEGTEAFF. CDR3 coding DNA: TGCGCCAGCAGTCACGTTTCAGGGGAAGGCACTGAAGCTTTCTTT.

This clonotype was seen ten or more times. CDR3 in amino acids: CASSAVDANSPLHF. CDR3 coding DNA: TGCGCCAGCAGCGCCGTAGACGCGAATTCACCCCTCCACTTT. The chain carries TRBV5-1 and TRBJ1-6, with no clear D. This CDR3 is built from 14 residues. V gave up 4 bases and J gave up 7 bases, with 12 bases separating them. Germline values: CDR1 SGHRS, CDR2 YFSETQ.

The chain carries TRBV3-1 and TRBJ1-4, with 10 bases fitting TRBD1. Germline V gene lookup returns CDR1 LGHDT and CDR2 YNNKEL (reference sequence). After removal of 4 bases from V and 3 bases from J, the junction contained 8 bases not matched to a gene. The CDR3 runs 17 residues. In nucleotides, the CDR3 is TGTGCCAGCAGCCTCCCGGGACAGGGGTTTGCTAATGAAAAACTGTTTTTT. Translated: CASSLPGQGFANEKLFF. Combining the CDR3 with reference TRBV3-1 and TRBJ1-4 gives the whole variable domain DTAVSQTPKYLVTQMGNDKSIKCEQNLGHDTMYWYKQDSKKFLKIMFSYNNKELIINETVPNRFSPKSPDKAHLNLHINSLELGDSAVYFCASSLPGQGFANEKLFFGSGTQLSVL.

In this sample, this clonotype turned up many times. The V gene is TRBV29-1, the J gene TRBJ2-7; D uncertain. Germline V gene data show CDR1 as SQVTM and CDR2 as ANQGSEA. The CDR3 is made up of 12 amino acids. Trimming took 7 bases from V and 5 from J, leaving 15 bases between them. The CDR3 DNA reads TGCAGCGCTAACTCAGGTACCAACGAGCAGTACTTC. This gives the protein CSANSGTNEQYF.

The chain has TRBV7-2 and TRBJ1-3; D is uncertain. CDR3 length: 15 amino acids. Germline CDR1 SGHTA, CDR2 FQGNSA. Trimming left V 1 base short and J 2 bases short, with 9 bases between. This CDR3 reads CASSLVIDPGNTIYF. CDR3 DNA sequence: TGTGCCAGCAGCTTAGTGATCGATCCTGGAAACACCATATATTTT.

The chain uses TRBV6-6 and TRBJ1-5; the match to TRBD1 covers 10 bases. V was pared by 2 bases and J by 0 bases, with 7 bases of the junction left unmatched. CDR1 and CDR2 from the germline V gene are MNHNY and SVGAGI (reference sequence). This CDR3 region has 18 residues. CDR3 protein: CASSYLGQGRYSNQPQHF. CDR3 coding DNA: TGTGCCAGCAGTTACCTGGGACAGGGGAGATATAGCAATCAGCCCCAGCATTTT.

This clonotype was seen only a few times. The chain employs TRBV12-5 and TRBJ2-5; 9 bases fit TRBD1. This CDR3 region has 16 residues. The V gene's germline CDR1 is LGHNT and CDR2 FRNRAP. V was pared by 3 bases and J by 3 bases, with 8 bases of the junction left unmatched. The CDR3 sequence: CASGFRGTGKEETQYF. In DNA form, the CDR3 reads TGTGCTAGTGGTTTTCGGGGGACAGGGAAGGAAGAGACCCAGTACTTC.

The rearrangement uses TRBV14 and TRBJ2-7; TRBD1 aligns across 8 bases. V lost 0 bases, J lost 4 bases, and 8 bases stayed unmatched. Germline V gene data show CDR1 as SGHDN and CDR2 as FVKESK. This CDR3 has 16 amino acids. CDR3 loop: CASSQDKQGAKYEQYF. The CDR3 DNA reads as TGTGCCAGCAGCCAAGATAAGCAGGGGGCGAAGTACGAGCAGTACTTC.

In this sample, this clonotype turned up many times. V gene TRBV28 combines with J gene TRBJ2-1; either TRBD1 or TRBD2 may supply D (6 bases each). V shed 7 bases and J shed 6 bases, with 16 bases lying between them. The germline V gene has CDR1 MDHEN and CDR2 SYDVKM. The CDR3 contains 14 residues. CDR3 bases: TGTGCCAGCAACTACCCGGGGGCGGGCAATGAGCAGTTCTTC. Protein: CASNYPGAGNEQFF. Full variable domain (rest looked up from reference TRBV28 and TRBJ2-1): DVKVTQSSRYLVKRTGEKVFLECVQDMDHENMFWYRQDPGLGLRLIYFSYDVKMKEKGDIPEGYSVSREKKERFSLILESASTNQTSMYLCASNYPGAGNEQFFGPGTRLTVL.

The V gene is TRBV7-2, the J gene TRBJ1-5; D is ambiguous. The CDR3 is 13 amino acids. The V gene lost 5 bases and the J gene lost 5 bases, with 10 bases spanning the gap. Germline V gene lookup returns CDR1 SGHTA and CDR2 FQGNSA. CDR3 in DNA: TGTGCCAGCAGCGTCCGGATTGATCAGCCCCAGCATTTT. Its protein is CASSVRIDQPQHF.

This rearrangement joins TRBV7-2 to TRBJ2-5; 8 bases are shared with TRBD2. The trim removed 5 bases at V and 6 bases at J, leaving 11 bases unmatched. The CDR3 spans 15 residues. Germline CDR1 SGHTA, CDR2 FQGNSA. In DNA form, the CDR3 reads TGTGCCAGCAGCACCCGACTAGCGAGGAGCAAGACCCAGTACTTC. Its translation is CASSTRLARSKTQYF.

This chain links TRBV18 with TRBJ1-4, with D tentatively TRBD1 (6 bases). Trimming shortened V by 3 bases and J by 11 bases, and 16 bases separated the two germline ends. Looked up from germline, CDR1 is KGHSH and CDR2 is LQKENI. This CDR3 has 14 residues. The CDR3 reads CASSPQGQPEKLFF. The DNA for the CDR3 is TGTGCCAGCTCACCCCAAGGACAGCCTGAGAAACTGTTTTTT.

This clonotype was counted a few times. This sequence joins TRBV11-2 and TRBJ2-7, with D perhaps TRBD2 (5 bases). This CDR3 is built from 15 residues. Trimming pared 5 bases from V and 2 bases from J, leaving 16 bases between. Germline CDR1 is SGHAT and CDR2 is FQNNGV. This chain's CDR3 is CASSLSQDSTYEQYV. For the CDR3, the DNA is TGTGCCAGCAGCCTTAGTCAGGACTCTACCTACGAGCAGTACGTC.

V and J are TRBV4-3 and TRBJ2-3; D not resolved. The CDR3 loop spans 15 amino acids. V was cut by 1 base and J by 4 bases, with 12 bases left in between. Looked up from germline, CDR1 is LGHNA and CDR2 is YSLEER. CDR3 sequence: CASSQVSWWADTQYF. The CDR3 bases are TGCGCCAGCAGCCAAGTGTCCTGGTGGGCAGATACGCAGTATTTT.

The table lists this clonotype with a few counts. J is TRBJ2-2 and V is TRBV10-3, with D possibly matching TRBD2 (6 bases). Germline CDR1 is ENHRY and CDR2 is SYGVKD. Trimming pared 3 bases from V and 3 bases from J, leaving 17 bases between. The CDR3 has 17 residues. The CDR3 loop is CAISDPLSGDYTGELFF. The CDR3 nucleotides are TGTGCCATCAGTGACCCTCTTTCGGGGGACTACACCGGGGAGCTGTTTTTT.

This clonotype appeared a few times. The genes are TRBV12-5 and TRBJ1-3, with 8 bases identical to TRBD1. The CDR3 is 17 residues long. Germline CDR1 is LGHNT and CDR2 is FRNRAP. J lost 0 bases, V lost 2 bases, and 6 bases had no gene match. CDR3 region: CASGLTTGVYSGNTIYF. CDR3 bases: TGTGCTAGTGGTTTGACGACAGGGGTCTACTCTGGAAACACCATATATTTT. The full variable domain, rest sourced from reference TRBV12-5 and TRBJ1-3, is DARVTQTPRHKVTEMGQEVTMRCQPILGHNTVFWYRQTMMQGLELLAYFRNRAPLDDSGMPKDRFSAEMPDATLATLKIQPSEPRDSAVYFCASGLTTGVYSGNTIYFGEGSWLTVV.

CDR3 coding DNA: TGTGCCAGCAAGACAGGGGTGGTAGATTCACCCCTCCACTTT. Protein: CASKTGVVDSPLHF. The chain joins TRBV27 to TRBJ1-6; TRBD1 matches at 8 bases. V lost 7 bases and J lost 8; bases outside the gene matches: 7. CDR3 length equals 14 residues. CDR1 MNHEY and CDR2 SMNVEV come from the germline V gene (reference sequence).

V gene TRBV10-3 combines with J gene TRBJ2-5, with TRBD1 as a possible D gene (6 bases). The germline CDR1 and CDR2 sequences are ENHRY and SYGVKD. The CDR3 is made up of 13 amino acids. V was shortened by 9 bases and J by 3 bases, with 14 bases between the two germline ends. The CDR3 region is CAIRLAGEETQYF. CDR3 coding DNA: TGTGCCATTCGTCTGGCAGGGGAAGAGACCCAGTACTTC.